In its sample, the clone carrying this T cell receptor beta chain was seen many times. The sample carries other DNA sequences with the same CDR3. These data originate in a study of cytomegalovirus exposure and HLA in healthy donors. Germline assignment: CDR1 MNHEY and CDR2 SVGAGI. After removal of 7 bases from V and 4 bases from J, the junction contained 6 bases not matched to a gene. The CDR3 contains 14 residues. The study ran its PCR with 60 Vbeta and 13 Jbeta primers. Data came from immunoSEQ multiplex PCR; TCRdb stores just in-frame clones and leaves some out. The sample has 100,000 to 150,000 clones; about 10% are singletons.

This sequence originates from a woman aged 18-29 years in good health and CMV-seropositive. The rearrangement joins TRBV6-5 to TRBJ1-2; the match to TRBD1 covers 10 bases. The specimen was PBMCs. CDR3 sequence: CASNGQGGGYGYTF. The CDR3 DNA is TGTGCCAGCAATGGACAGGGGGGAGGCTATGGCTACACCTTC.